This TCR beta chain emerged from a study of blood T cell repertoires in COVID-19. Looking at the study overall: Samples representing acute and convalescent COVID-19 were sourced from the United States, Italy and Spain. The analysed material was cDNA or gDNA that came from T cells, B-cell-depleted T cells, or PBMCs.

As originally analysed: Amplification from reference gene primers served as the basis for estimated nucleated cell counts. Clones were read by immunoSEQ multiplex PCR, and TCRdb kept only the in-frame ones, dropping some. V and J calls and clone size are those listed in that table; D and trimming were worked out from the DNA. The table lists about 19,000 clones, around 90% of them singletons. Germline trimming cut 0 bases from V and 3 bases from J; bases unmatched to any gene: 2. The CDR3 sequence is 17 residues long. Germline CDR1 reads SGHNT; CDR2 reads YYREEE (reference sequence). This chain uses TRBV5-4 with TRBJ2-6, with TRBD1 identical over 11 bases. The TCR was taken from a human donor in a cohort sampled during active COVID-19. Sequenced: peripheral blood. The CDR3 is CASSLGTGGFGANVLTF. CDR3 coding DNA: TGTGCCAGCAGCTTGGGGACAGGGGGCTTTGGGGCCAACGTCCTGACTTTC.